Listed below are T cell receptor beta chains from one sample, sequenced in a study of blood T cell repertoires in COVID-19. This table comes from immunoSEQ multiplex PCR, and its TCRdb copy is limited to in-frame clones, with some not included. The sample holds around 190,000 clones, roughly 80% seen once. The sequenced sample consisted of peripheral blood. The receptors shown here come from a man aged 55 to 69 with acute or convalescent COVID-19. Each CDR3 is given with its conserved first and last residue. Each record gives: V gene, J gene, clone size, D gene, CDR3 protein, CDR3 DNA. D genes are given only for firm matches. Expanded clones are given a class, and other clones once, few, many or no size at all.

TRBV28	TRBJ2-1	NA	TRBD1	CASSWGTGVNNEQFF	TGTGCCAGCAGTTGGGGGACAGGGGTCAACAATGAGCAGTTCTTC
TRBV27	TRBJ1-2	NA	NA	CASSLSRGNGYTF	TGTGCCAGCAGTTTATCTAGAGGGAACGGCTACACCTTC
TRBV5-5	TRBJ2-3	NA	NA	CASSLEGDTDTQYF	TGTGCCAGCAGCTTGGAAGGGGACACAGATACGCAGTATTTT
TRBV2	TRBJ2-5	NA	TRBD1	CASTSDRGAQYF	TGTGCCAGCACCTCTGACAGGGGGGCCCAGTACTTC
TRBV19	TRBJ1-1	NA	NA	CATSRGGERGTEAFF	TGTGCCACCAGTAGAGGGGGGGAAAGGGGCACTGAAGCTTTCTTT
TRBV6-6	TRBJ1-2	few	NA	CATNKEGDYGYTF	TGTGCCACCAACAAGGAGGGCGACTATGGCTACACCTTC
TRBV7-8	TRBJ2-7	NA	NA	CASSLVTTYEQYF	TGTGCCAGCAGCTTAGTGACTACCTACGAGCAGTACTTC
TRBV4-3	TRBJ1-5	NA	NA	CASSQDRFGGPQPQHF	TGCGCCAGCAGCCAAGACAGGTTTGGAGGGCCTCAGCCCCAGCATTTT
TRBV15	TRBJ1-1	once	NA	CATSRVRGRTEAFF	TGTGCCACCAGCAGAGTAAGAGGGAGAACTGAAGCTTTCTTT
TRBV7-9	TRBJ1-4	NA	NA	CASSLAHISPTNEKLFF	TGTGCCAGCAGCTTAGCGCACATTTCTCCAACTAATGAAAAACTGTTTTTT
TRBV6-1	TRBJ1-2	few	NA	CASSEYLAANYGYTF	TGTGCCAGCAGTGAATATTTAGCAGCTAACTATGGCTACACCTTC
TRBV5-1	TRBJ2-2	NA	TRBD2	CASAPSGSSGELFF	TGCGCCAGCGCTCCTAGCGGGAGTTCCGGGGAGCTGTTTTTT
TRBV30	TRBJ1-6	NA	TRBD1	CAWGGQLNSPLHF	TGTGCCTGGGGGGGACAGCTTAATTCACCCCTCCACTTT
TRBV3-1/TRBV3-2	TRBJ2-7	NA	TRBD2	CASSQRGNPAEQYF	TGTGCCAGCAGCCAGCGGGGGAACCCGGCTGAGCAGTACTTC
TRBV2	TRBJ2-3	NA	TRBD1	CASSIGQGVSTDTQYF	TGTGCCAGCAGCATCGGACAGGGAGTAAGCACAGATACGCAGTATTTT
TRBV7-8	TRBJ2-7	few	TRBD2	CASSLGRLAGGREQYF	TGTGCCAGCAGCTTAGGGAGACTAGCGGGGGGGCGGGAGCAGTACTTC
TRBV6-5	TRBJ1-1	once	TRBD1	CASTWGQGTEAFF	TGTGCCAGCACCTGGGGACAGGGGACTGAAGCTTTCTTT
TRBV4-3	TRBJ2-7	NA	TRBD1	CASSQGVQGWEQYF	TGCGCCAGCAGCCAAGGAGTACAGGGGTGGGAGCAGTACTTC
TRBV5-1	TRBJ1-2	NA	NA	CASWTEHGYTF	TGCGCCAGCTGGACAGAGCATGGCTACACCTTC
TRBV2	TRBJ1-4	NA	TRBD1	CASSELGTGDNEKLFF	TGTGCCAGCAGTGAATTAGGGACAGGGGATAATGAAAAACTGTTTTTT
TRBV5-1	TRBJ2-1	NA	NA	CASSSGSNEQFF	TGCGCCAGCAGCTCAGGGTCCAATGAGCAGTTCTTC
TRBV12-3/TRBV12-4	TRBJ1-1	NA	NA	CASSLVEGEAFF	TGTGCCAGCAGTTTAGTGGAGGGCGAAGCTTTCTTT
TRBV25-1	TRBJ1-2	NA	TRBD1	CASSEGTDYGYTF	TGTGCCAGCAGTGAAGGGACAGACTATGGCTACACCTTC
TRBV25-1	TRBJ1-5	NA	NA	CASSESENQPQHF	TGTGCCAGCAGTGAGTCCGAGAATCAGCCCCAGCATTTT
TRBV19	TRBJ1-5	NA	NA	CASRNAHPTPYQHF	TGTGCCAGTAGGAATGCCCACCCAACTCCCTATCAGCATTTT
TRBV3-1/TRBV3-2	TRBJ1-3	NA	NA	CASSQPGPGGVTIYF	TGTGCCAGCAGCCAACCCGGACCCGGCGGGGTCACCATATATTTT
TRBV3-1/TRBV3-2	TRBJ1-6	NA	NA	CASSQVEGSPLHF	TGTGCCAGCAGCCAAGTCGAGGGATCACCCCTCCACTTT
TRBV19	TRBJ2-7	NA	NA	CASSIIPSGTYEQYF	TGTGCCAGTAGTATAATCCCCTCCGGGACCTACGAGCAGTACTTC
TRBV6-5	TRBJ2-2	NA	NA	CASSYGRAGTGELFF	TGTGCCAGCAGTTACGGCAGGGCTGGGACCGGGGAGCTGTTTTTT
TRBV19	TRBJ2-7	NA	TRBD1	CASRPGTGGLYEQYF	TGTGCCAGTAGGCCCGGGACAGGGGGCCTATACGAGCAGTACTTC
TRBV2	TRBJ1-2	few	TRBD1	CASSEPQGAWGYTF	TGTGCCAGCAGTGAGCCCCAGGGGGCGTGGGGCTACACCTTC
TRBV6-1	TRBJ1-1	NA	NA	CASSEIGQPNTEAFF	TGTGCCAGCAGTGAGATTGGACAACCGAACACTGAAGCTTTCTTT
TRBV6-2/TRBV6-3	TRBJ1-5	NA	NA	CASSVVGDSNQPQHF	TGTGCCAGCAGCGTGGTAGGGGATAGCAATCAGCCCCAGCATTTT
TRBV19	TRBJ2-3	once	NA	CASRKGQVTDTQYF	TGTGCCAGTAGAAAAGGACAAGTCACAGATACGCAGTATTTT
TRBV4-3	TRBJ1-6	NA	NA	CASSLIPTSYNSPLHF	TGCGCCAGCAGCCTTATACCTACGTCGTATAATTCACCCCTCCACTTT
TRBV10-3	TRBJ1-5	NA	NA	CAISESRGAQPQHF	TGTGCCATCAGTGAGAGTCGGGGGGCTCAGCCCCAGCATTTT
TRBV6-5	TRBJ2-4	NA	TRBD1	CASTPTGLLNIQYF	TGTGCCAGCACGCCGACAGGGTTGTTAAACATTCAGTACTTC
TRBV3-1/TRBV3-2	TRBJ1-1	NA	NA	CASKGQAFF	TGTGCCAGCAAGGGGCAGGCTTTCTTT